Below, 24 T cell receptor beta chains from the same sample are listed, as sequenced in a study of shared clonotypes between healthy human individuals. Profiling relied on immunoSEQ multiplex PCR, and the TCRdb table lists in-frame clones only, not all of them. The sample shows about 180,000 clones, approximately 92% of them seen only once. Sequencing was performed on naive CD4+ T cells sorted from blood. Subset denoted: CD45RA+ positively selected. Source of these receptors: a woman aged 25-40 years in good health.

This sequence joins TRBV29-1 and TRBJ1-4; D is possibly TRBD1 (5 bases). Germline loops: CDR1 SQVTM, CDR2 ANQGSEA. The CDR3 has 13 residues. The V end lost 2 bases, the J end lost 8 bases, and 12 bases lay between the germline ends. The CDR3 is CSVENSGDEKLFF. In DNA form, the CDR3 reads TGCAGCGTTGAAAATTCGGGGGACGAAAAACTGTTTTTT.

V is TRBV6-5 and J is TRBJ2-7; tentatively, D is TRBD2 (5 bases). Germline V gene lookup returns CDR1 MNHEY and CDR2 SVGAGI. The CDR3 runs to 15 residues. V lost 6 bases and J 2 bases, leaving 17 bases between the germline ends. CDR3 residues: CASSLGYSGTYEQYF. The CDR3 DNA reads as TGTGCCAGCAGCCTGGGTTACAGCGGAACCTACGAGCAGTACTTC.

The V call is TRBV19, the J call TRBJ1-2; D possibly corresponds to TRBD1 (6 bases). V lost 2 bases, J lost 2 bases, and 9 bases lay in between. Germline CDR1 reads LNHDA; CDR2 reads SQIVND (reference sequence). This CDR3 contains 14 residues. In nucleotides, the CDR3 is TGTGCCAGTAGTATAACAGGGATCAACTATGGCTACACCTTC. Amino acids: CASSITGINYGYTF.

The rearrangement links TRBV28 to TRBJ2-7; D uncertain. The CDR3 extends over 13 amino acids. V was shortened by 3 bases and J by 4 bases, with 10 bases between the two germline ends. CDR1 and CDR2 from the germline V gene are MDHEN and SYDVKM. Here the CDR3 reads CASSLSQIYEQYF. CDR3 sequence (DNA): TGTGCCAGCAGTTTGAGCCAGATTTACGAGCAGTACTTC.

V and J are TRBV4-2 and TRBJ2-7; TRBD1 aligns across 7 bases. Trimming removed 5 bases from V and 9 bases from J; junction bases left unmatched: 7. In germline, CDR1 is LGHNA, CDR2 YNFKEQ. The CDR3 spans 12 residues. CDR3 sequence (DNA): TGTGCCAGCAGCTTGGGACAGAGGGGGCAGTACTTC. Protein sequence: CASSLGQRGQYF.

The chain links TRBV28 to TRBJ2-7; D remains unclear. Per germline, CDR1 MDHEN and CDR2 SYDVKM. V gave up 5 bases and J gave up 0 bases, with 23 bases separating them. The CDR3 runs 18 residues. The CDR3 coding sequence is TGTGCCAGCAGTCCCCGAGGAATAGTAGGGCGAAACTCCTACGAGCAGTACTTC. Residues: CASSPRGIVGRNSYEQYF.

This chain joins TRBV10-3 and TRBJ2-1, with TRBD2 matching 11 bases. Germline CDR1 ENHRY, CDR2 SYGVKD. The trim removed 10 bases at V and 4 bases at J, leaving 9 bases unmatched. The length of the CDR3 is 15 residues. CDR3 DNA sequence: TGTGCCACCTTAGGTAGCGGGAGGGAATACAATGAGCAGTTCTTC. It yields the protein CATLGSGREYNEQFF.

The chain employs TRBV10-2 and TRBJ2-5; TRBD2 agrees at 11 bases. This CDR3 spans 13 amino acids. The J segment lost 2 bases and the V segment lost 8 bases, leaving 1 base of the junction unmatched. Germline V gene sequence: CDR1 WSHSY, CDR2 SAAADI. This CDR3 reads CASRLAGQETQYF. DNA of the CDR3: TGCGCCAGCCGACTAGCGGGACAAGAGACCCAGTACTTC.

V usage is TRBV18 and J usage is TRBJ2-3, with D unclear. The CDR3 consists of 13 residues. Per germline, CDR1 KGHSH and CDR2 LQKENI. Trimming took 6 bases from V and 2 from J, leaving 9 bases between them. The chain's CDR3 is CASSLGPTDTQYF. CDR3 bases: TGTGCCAGCTCCCTGGGCCCCACAGATACGCAGTATTTT.

The chain uses TRBV20-1 and TRBJ2-7, with D tentatively TRBD1 (6 bases). There are 10 residues in the CDR3. Germline assignment: CDR1 DFQATT and CDR2 SNEGSKA (reference sequence). The V end was cut by 6 bases, the J end by 7 bases, with 10 bases between. CDR3 coding DNA: TGCAGTGCCCCAGGGGTTGAGCAGTACTTC. Translation: CSAPGVEQYF.

The chain joins TRBV6-6 to TRBJ2-7; the D gene is possibly TRBD1 (5 bases). V was trimmed by 5 bases and J by 5 bases, leaving 7 bases between them. The CDR3 extends over 11 amino acids. Germline CDR1 reads MNHNY; CDR2 reads SVGAGI (reference sequence). CDR3 residues: CASSQGHEQYF. The CDR3 DNA sequence: TGTGCCAGCAGTCAGGGCCACGAGCAGTACTTC.

The genes are TRBV19 and TRBJ1-5; 7 nucleotides agree with TRBD1. Germline V lookup: CDR1 LNHDA, CDR2 SQIVND (reference sequence). The CDR3 is 14 amino acids. V shed 5 bases, J shed 4 bases, and the junction held 5 bases outside the gene matches. Here the CDR3 reads CASSPGRGNQPQHF. CDR3 nucleotides: TGTGCCAGTAGTCCGGGCAGGGGGAATCAGCCCCAGCATTTT. Supplemented by reference TRBV19 and TRBJ1-5, the full variable domain reads DGGITQSPKYLFRKEGQNVTLSCEQNLNHDAMYWYRQDPGQGLRLIYYSQIVNDFQKGDIAEGYSVSREKKESFPLTVTSAQKNPTAFYLCASSPGRGNQPQHFGDGTRLSIL.

This clone has only a few counts. The rearrangement links TRBV7-9 to TRBJ1-5; no clear D gene. This CDR3 is built from 13 residues. The germline V gene encodes CDR1 SEHNR and CDR2 FQNEAQ (reference sequence). The germline V and J ends were trimmed by 1 base and 4 bases, with 5 bases remaining between them. CDR3 DNA sequence: TGTGCCAGCAGCTTAGACGGAAATCAGCCCCAGCATTTT. As protein: CASSLDGNQPQHF.

The V and J genes are TRBV28 and TRBJ2-7; perhaps D is TRBD1 or TRBD2 (6 bases each). The CDR3 has 14 amino acids. Between the trimmed V and J ends, which lost 7 bases and 7 bases, there was a span of 20 bases. Per germline, CDR1 MDHEN and CDR2 SYDVKM. In DNA form, the CDR3 reads TGTGCCAGCACCTCCCCGGGGGCAGCGTGGGAGCAGTACTTC. It yields the protein CASTSPGAAWEQYF.

This clone came up once. V and J are TRBV28 and TRBJ2-1; D could derive from TRBD1 or TRBD2 (6 bases each). Germline V CDR1 and CDR2: MDHEN, SYDVKM. Trimming stripped 11 bases from V and 5 bases from J, with 19 bases between. The CDR3 runs 14 residues. CDR3 DNA sequence: TGTGCCGGGGGCCCGGGACTGGCCGACAATGAGCAGTTCTTC. Translated, it gives CAGGPGLADNEQFF.

V usage is TRBV28 and J usage is TRBJ1-3; TRBD1 matches 7 bases. The J segment lost 4 bases and the V segment lost 5 bases, leaving 8 bases of the junction unmatched. CDR1 MDHEN and CDR2 SYDVKM come from the germline V gene. The CDR3 spans 15 residues. CDR3 nucleotide sequence: TGTGCCAGCAGTACTCCGACAGGGCACGGAAACACCATATATTTT. It is translated as CASSTPTGHGNTIYF. Combining the CDR3 with reference TRBV28 and TRBJ1-3 gives the whole variable domain DVKVTQSSRYLVKRTGEKVFLECVQDMDHENMFWYRQDPGLGLRLIYFSYDVKMKEKGDIPEGYSVSREKKERFSLILESASTNQTSMYLCASSTPTGHGNTIYFGEGSWLTVV.

V is TRBV1 and J is TRBJ2-3; TRBD2, as called in the table, went unchecked against the DNA. TRBV1 is a recognized pseudogene. The CDR3 covers 18 residues. CDR3 DNA: TGCACCAGCAGCCAGGGTCACGGACTAGCGGGACTGGTTGATACGCAGTATTTT. This codes for CTSSQGHGLAGLVDTQYF.

J is TRBJ2-3 and V is TRBV6-1, with unresolved D. The germline gives CDR1 MNHNS, CDR2 SASEGT. There are 16 residues in the CDR3. V lost 1 base, J lost 2 bases, and 13 bases lay in between. CDR3 DNA: TGTGCCAGCAGTGAAGTCGTGAACAGCCCCACAGATACGCAGTATTTT. Translation: CASSEVVNSPTDTQYF.

This clone was seen a few times. The V gene is TRBV2, the J gene TRBJ1-6; TRBD1 might be the D (6 bases). Trimming stripped 6 bases from V and 7 bases from J, with 13 bases between. The CDR3 extends over 14 amino acids. Germline V gene lookup returns CDR1 SNHLY and CDR2 FYNNEI. This CDR3 is CASRTQGRNSPLHF. As DNA, the CDR3 is TGTGCCAGCAGGACTCAGGGGCGGAATTCACCCCTCCACTTT.

The gene calls are TRBV28 and TRBJ2-5, with 12 bases aligning to TRBD1. The DNA end is more similar to TRBJ2-7, so the J call may be wrong. CDR3 length equals 15 residues. Germline CDR1 and CDR2: MDHEN and SYDVKM. The CDR3: CASSSGDRGRFEQYF. CDR3 sequence (DNA): TGTGCCAGCAGTTCCGGGGACAGGGGGCGGTTCGAGCAGTACTTC.

The rearrangement joins TRBV4-1 to TRBJ2-2; 8 bases align to TRBD2. Per the germline V gene, CDR1 is MGHRA and CDR2 is YSYEKL. V lost 4 bases and J lost 6; bases outside the gene matches: 19. This CDR3 is built from 19 residues. The CDR3 region is CASSPSRTSGGRRAGELFF. The CDR3 DNA reads TGCGCCAGCAGCCCTAGTCGTACCTCGGGGGGGAGGAGAGCCGGGGAGCTGTTTTTT.

The V gene is TRBV6-5, the J gene TRBJ2-2, with 8 bases aligning to TRBD1. V lost 0 bases to trimming and J lost 6 bases; unmatched junction nucleotides: 3. In germline, CDR1 is MNHEY, CDR2 SVGAGI. This CDR3 has 15 residues. DNA for the CDR3: TGTGCCAGCAGTTACTCGGGCAGGGGGCCCGGGGAGCTGTTTTTT. Translated: CASSYSGRGPGELFF.

The CDR3 sequence: CATSGLVGRTQYF. In nucleotides, the CDR3 is TGTGCCACGTCAGGACTAGTTGGGCGTACGCAGTATTTT. The chain employs TRBV28 and TRBJ2-3; 7 bases are shared with TRBD2. CDR1 is MDHEN and CDR2 is SYDVKM in the germline V gene. The CDR3 loop spans 13 amino acids. J was trimmed by 8 bases and V by 10 bases; bases with no gene match: 12.

The rearrangement joins TRBV28 to TRBJ1-2, with TRBD1 as a possible D gene (5 bases). CDR1 MDHEN and CDR2 SYDVKM come from the germline V gene. V was pared by 5 bases and J by 0 bases, with 13 bases between. There are 15 residues in the CDR3. The CDR3 reads CASSRRGGTNYGYTF. The CDR3 bases are TGTGCCAGCAGTCGTCGGGGGGGAACTAACTATGGCTACACCTTC.